This T cell receptor beta chain was profiled in a study of response to subunit inactivated influenza vaccine. Study observations and caveats: Seasonal influenza vaccination, on each occasion, was suggested by the authors to recruit few new T cells.

The CDR3 totals 16 residues. With 1 base removed from V and 4 bases from J, the gap between germline ends came to 16 bases. CDR1 and CDR2 from the germline V gene are SGHNT and YENEEA. This clonotype has a handful of counts. Antigen: not known. TCRdb called the RT-PCR reads again in MiXCR, with one record for every CDR3 protein. The sample includes hundreds of thousands of distinct CDR3 sequences, more than 11% seen only once; the top ten take around 7.3%. The chain is built from TRBV11-3 and TRBJ2-5; D remains unclear. The sample in question was PBMCs from blood, obtained about 14 days before vaccination. This receptor was identified in a man aged 50-60 years who received an inactivated influenza vaccine. The CDR3 DNA is TGTGCCAGCAGCTTAGGGGCGGATCTAAGTGGAGAGACCCAGTACTTC. It specifies CASSLGADLSGETQYF.